One and the same sample provided the 25 T cell receptor beta chains below, sequenced in a study of CD8 T cells in ankylosing spondylitis. One entry per CDR3 protein results from TCRdb running MiXCR on the 5' RACE reads. Of tens of thousands of distinct CDR3 sequences listed, 6.2% are singletons. Sequencing was performed on synovial fluid, either unsorted or a sorted T cell fraction (not recorded which). These TCRs come from a male donor with ankylosing spondylitis.

This clonotype has just a few counts. The V call is TRBV18, the J call TRBJ2-3; 7 bases line up with TRBD2. This CDR3 spans 16 amino acids. The V gene end was trimmed by 4 bases and the J gene end by 2 bases; junction bases not matched to a gene: 9. Germline CDR1 and CDR2: KGHSH and LQKENI. The CDR3 coding sequence is TGTGCCAGCTCACTATTGCGGGAGACCTTCACAGATACGCAGTATTTT. Translated, it gives CASSLLRETFTDTQYF.

This clonotype has more than one count but fewer than ten. The chain combines TRBV11-2 with TRBJ2-2; D is undetermined. The ends were cut back, 5 bases at V and 3 bases at J, with 7 bases in the middle. Germline V CDR1 and CDR2: SGHAT, FQNNGV. The CDR3 extends over 13 amino acids. CDR3 DNA sequence: TGTGCCAGCAGCCCCTCCTACACCGGGGAGCTGTTTTTT. This gives the protein CASSPSYTGELFF. Using reference TRBV11-2 and TRBJ2-2 for the parts outside the CDR3, the full variable domain is EAGVAQSPRYKIIEKRQSVAFWCNPISGHATLYWYQQILGQGPKLLIQFQNNGVVDDSQLPKDRFSAERLKGVDSTLKIQPAKLEDSAVYLCASSPSYTGELFFGEGSRLTVL.

This clonotype was detected ten times or more. The chain uses TRBV20-1 and TRBJ1-4; 10 nucleotides align to TRBD1. V was pared by 3 bases and J by 4 bases, with 14 bases of the junction left unmatched. The CDR3 is 18 amino acids. Per the germline V gene, CDR1 is DFQATT and CDR2 is SNEGSKA (reference sequence). Here the CDR3 reads CSAREGQGQYSSNEKLFF. The CDR3 DNA reads as TGCAGTGCTAGGGAGGGACAGGGGCAGTATTCGAGTAATGAAAAACTGTTTTTT.

A few counts support this clonotype. V usage is TRBV5-6 and J usage is TRBJ2-1; 7 positions agree with TRBD1. The ends lost 1 base at V and 8 bases at J; junction bases unmatched: 6. Germline assignment: CDR1 SGHDT and CDR2 YYEEEE. CDR3 length equals 14 residues. CDR3 loop: CASSLPTGIYEQFF. DNA for the CDR3: TGTGCCAGCAGCTTGCCGACAGGGATCTATGAGCAGTTCTTC.

The rearrangement links TRBV7-9 to TRBJ2-7; D remains ambiguous. The V end lost 3 bases, the J end lost 1 base, and 10 bases lay between the germline ends. The CDR3 is 14 amino acids. CDR1 and CDR2 (germline): SEHNR, FQNEAQ (reference sequence). The CDR3 protein is CASSLLARSYEQYF. The CDR3 region has the DNA TGTGCCAGCAGCTTGCTCGCGCGGTCCTACGAGCAGTACTTC.

This clonotype has just a few counts. The chain couples TRBV6-2 or TRBV6-3 to TRBJ2-1; possible D gene TRBD2, 5 bases. CDR3 length equals 14 residues. The germline gives CDR1 MNHEY, CDR2 SVGEGT. Trimming cost V 2 bases and J 4 bases, with 9 bases left between them. The chain's CDR3 is CASSYRRVYNEQFF. The CDR3 coding sequence is TGTGCCAGCAGTTACCGGCGGGTATACAATGAGCAGTTCTTC.

This clonotype was counted many times. J is TRBJ2-2 and V is TRBV3-2; the DNA was not used to check the table's D call, TRBD1. TRBV3-2 is a known pseudogene. This CDR3 is built from 19 residues. The CDR3, as DNA: TGTGCCAGCAGTGCCGGGACAAGATTTCCCCCTTGGGGCACCGGGGAGCTGTTTTTT. Residues: CASSAGTRFPPWGTGELFF.

CDR3 DNA sequence: TGTGCCAGCACCCAGGACAGGGCCTCTCAAGAGACCCAGTACTTC. Its protein product is CASTQDRASQETQYF. The gene calls are TRBV27 and TRBJ2-5; 8 nucleotides agree with TRBD1. Trimming removed 7 bases from V and 2 bases from J; junction bases left unmatched: 9. From germline, CDR1 is MNHEY and CDR2 SMNVEV (reference sequence). The CDR3 runs 15 residues.

This chain uses TRBV7-3 with TRBJ2-2; D remains unclear. Germline V gene data show CDR1 as SGHTA and CDR2 as FQGTGA. This CDR3 region has 13 residues. The germline V and J ends were trimmed by 5 bases and 6 bases, with 10 bases remaining between them. The CDR3 sequence is CASSPSLAGELFF. CDR3 nucleotides: TGTGCCAGCAGCCCCTCTCTGGCCGGGGAGCTGTTTTTT.

This clonotype was picked up many times. The V call is TRBV5-5, the J call TRBJ2-2; 8 positions agree with TRBD2. Germline values: CDR1 SGHKS, CDR2 YYEKEE (reference sequence). This CDR3 spans 16 amino acids. Losses at the gene ends were 1 base for V and 7 bases for J; bases not matched to a gene: 9. The CDR3 protein is CASSLLGTSFGGELFF. DNA for the CDR3: TGTGCCAGCAGCTTGCTGGGGACTAGTTTCGGCGGGGAGCTGTTTTTT.

The V and J genes are TRBV24-1 and TRBJ1-5; no reliable D call. The ends were cut back, 12 bases at V and 9 bases at J, with 20 bases in the middle. Germline V gene lookup returns CDR1 KGHDR and CDR2 SFDVKD. The CDR3 covers 13 residues. The CDR3: CAVAEARNAPQHF. The DNA of the CDR3 is TGTGCCGTAGCAGAGGCCCGGAATGCGCCCCAGCATTTT.

The table lists this clonotype with a few counts. J is TRBJ2-3 and V is TRBV25-1; TRBD1 matches at 7 bases. This CDR3 is built from 14 residues. Per the germline V gene, CDR1 is MGHDK and CDR2 is SYGVNS. V lost 4 bases, J lost 3 bases, and 4 bases stayed unmatched. This CDR3 is CASSGQGLTDTQYF. CDR3 coding DNA: TGTGCCAGCAGTGGACAGGGATTAACAGATACGCAGTATTTT.

The V and J genes are TRBV28 and TRBJ2-2; 8 bases align to TRBD2. The V segment lost 6 bases and the J segment 6 bases; nucleotides outside the gene matches: 6. In germline, CDR1 is MDHEN, CDR2 SYDVKM. This CDR3 spans 14 amino acids. The DNA for the CDR3 is TGTGCCAGCAGCCGACTAGCGACATCCGGGGAGCTGTTTTTT. It codes for CASSRLATSGELFF.

This clonotype was found a few times. This chain connects TRBV30 to TRBJ2-7; a possible D gene is TRBD1 (6 bases). Germline CDR1 is GTSNPN and CDR2 is SVGIG (reference sequence). The CDR3 contains 13 residues. The V and J ends lost 2 bases and 2 bases respectively, with 10 bases between them. CDR3: CAWSRDITYEQYF. In DNA, the CDR3 is TGTGCCTGGAGTCGGGACATAACCTACGAGCAGTACTTC. The complete variable domain, with remaining parts taken from reference TRBV30 and TRBJ2-7, reads SQTIHQWPATLVQPVGSPLSLECTVEGTSNPNLYWYRQAAGRGLQLLFYSVGIGQISSEVPQNLSASRPQDRQFILSSKKLLLSDSGFYLCAWSRDITYEQYFGPGTRLTVT.

This clonotype has at least ten counts. The chain links TRBV29-1 to TRBJ2-1; TRBD2 aligns across 8 bases. The CDR3 contains 13 residues. In germline, CDR1 is SQVTM, CDR2 ANQGSEA. J was trimmed by 7 bases and V by 2 bases; bases with no gene match: 4. CDR3 region: CSVESPGGNEQFF. The CDR3 nucleotides read TGCAGCGTTGAAAGCCCGGGGGGGAATGAGCAGTTCTTC.

This clonotype was detected many times. The rearrangement uses TRBV7-9 and TRBJ2-1; 7 nucleotides line up with TRBD2. This CDR3 comprises 16 residues. In germline, CDR1 is SEHNR, CDR2 FQNEAQ (reference sequence). Unmatched junction bases numbered 10, after V lost 8 bases and J lost 0 bases. DNA of the CDR3: TGTGCCAGCGATGGCGGGAGTGGAGGCTCCTACAATGAGCAGTTCTTC. Its translation: CASDGGSGGSYNEQFF.

This clonotype has a count of ten or more. The rearrangement uses TRBV11-2 and TRBJ1-6; D may be TRBD1 (5 bases). Germline loops: CDR1 SGHAT, CDR2 FQNNGV. The CDR3 extends over 13 amino acids. V was clipped by 5 bases and J by 11 bases, with 13 bases between them. In DNA, the CDR3 is TGTGCCAGCAGCCAGCAGGGCCGGGCACCCCTCCACTTT. This translates into CASSQQGRAPLHF.

The sample holds many counts of this clonotype. The gene calls are TRBV7-6 and TRBJ2-5, with D possibly TRBD1 on 6 matching bases. CDR1 is SGHVS and CDR2 is FNYEAQ in the germline V gene. The CDR3 spans 12 residues. V was cut by 3 bases and J by 10 bases, with 12 bases left in between. CDR3 protein: CASSFGQRSQYF. CDR3 nucleotide sequence: TGTGCCAGCAGCTTTGGACAGCGGAGCCAGTACTTC.

V usage is TRBV6-1 and J usage is TRBJ2-1, with 8 bases matching TRBD2. The CDR3 consists of 15 residues. CDR1 is MNHNS, CDR2 SASEGT, per germline. V dropped 6 bases and J dropped 6; count of bases not matched to a gene: 10. The CDR3 sequence is CASSTGTRIRNEQFF. CDR3 DNA sequence: TGTGCCAGCAGCACCGGGACTAGGATCCGCAATGAGCAGTTCTTC.

In DNA form, the CDR3 reads TGCGCCAGCAGCCAAGCAGGGATAGGAGAAGAGACCCAGTACTTC. This sequence encodes CASSQAGIGEETQYF. The J gene is TRBJ2-5, the V gene TRBV4-3, with a weak D call TRBD1 (5 bases). This CDR3 comprises 15 residues. V lost 1 base and J lost 3, with 12 bases in between. Per the germline V gene, CDR1 is LGHNA and CDR2 is YSLEER.

This clonotype was detected only a few times. This chain links TRBV27 with TRBJ1-1, with 8 bases aligning to TRBD1. The CDR3 runs to 17 residues. Per the germline V gene, CDR1 is MNHEY and CDR2 is SMNVEV (reference sequence). V lost 2 bases to trimming and J lost 0 bases; unmatched junction nucleotides: 8. CDR3 residues: CASSLGAGGTVNTEAFF. The CDR3 nucleotides are TGTGCCAGCAGTTTAGGGGCAGGGGGCACGGTGAACACTGAAGCTTTCTTT.

The table lists this clonotype with many counts. The chain is built from TRBV7-9 and TRBJ2-1; the D is unclear. With 3 bases removed from V and 0 bases from J, the gap between germline ends came to 12 bases. Germline V gene data show CDR1 as SEHNR and CDR2 as FQNEAQ (reference sequence). This CDR3 is 16 amino acids long. The CDR3 sequence is CASSFRAVSSYNEQFF. The CDR3 coding sequence is TGTGCCAGCAGCTTCCGGGCCGTGAGCTCCTACAATGAGCAGTTCTTC.

This clonotype has more than one count but fewer than ten. This chain uses TRBV27 with TRBJ2-1; tentatively, D is TRBD1 or TRBD2 (5 bases each). V dropped 8 bases and J dropped 12 bases, with 23 bases sitting between them. This CDR3 spans 14 amino acids. CDR1 MNHEY and CDR2 SMNVEV come from the germline V gene (reference sequence). The CDR3 nucleotides are TGTGCCAGCGTTTCCTCAGAGCAGGGAGTTTCGCAGTTCTTC. Amino acids: CASVSSEQGVSQFF.

This clonotype has at least ten counts. This chain uses TRBV28 with TRBJ2-1; D is possibly TRBD2 (5 bases). Germline V CDR1 and CDR2: MDHEN, SYDVKM. The CDR3 sequence is 14 residues long. V gave up 6 bases and J gave up 4 bases, with 13 bases separating them. The CDR3 bases are TGTGCCAGCAGACCCCGGGAATCATACAATGAGCAGTTCTTC. It codes for CASRPRESYNEQFF.

This clonotype was seen many times. The chain is built from TRBV10-3 and TRBJ2-7; a weak D match, TRBD2 (5 bases). CDR1 ENHRY and CDR2 SYGVKD come from the germline V gene. Trimming left V 6 bases short and J 1 base short, with 19 bases between. The CDR3 loop spans 16 amino acids. The CDR3 DNA reads as TGTGCCATCAGCGACTTGGGGAGTCGCCTTTCCTACGAGCAGTACTTC. This gives the protein CAISDLGSRLSYEQYF.